This T cell receptor (beta chain) was retrieved from a study of shared clonotypes between healthy human individuals (dated by TCRdb to 2018 to 2020). With respect to the entire study: The cohort comprised a couple of women and three men aged 18 to 49 years. Different laboratories and diverse techniques were used to prepare libraries and sequence TCR repertoires, to increase sequencing depth and limit assay-specific biases. For each donor, CD4 naive and CD4 memory were each given three plates, CD8 naive was given two plates, and CD8 memory was given one plate. Blood TCR repertoires of roughly five healthy adults were deeply sequenced to estimate repertoire size and the extent of clonotype sharing between individuals. Each donor's leukapheresis produced roughly between roughly 0.85 and 10 billion PBMCs.

Using the deep immunoSEQ assay, TCR CDR3 regions were amplified from genomic DNA by multiplex PCR. For each cell subset, the extracted genomic DNA was distributed evenly across all wells of several immunoSEQ 96-well plates, and each plate served as one replicate. For sorted subsets, about 200 ng genomic DNA, equal to 30,000 to 35,000 T cell genomes, was loaded into each replicate PCR. Purified libraries were measured with a Qubit 3.0 fluorometer, size-checked on a Bioanalyzer 2100, and measured again with the KAPA Library Quantification kit. Every immunoSEQ 96-well plate was sequenced on a dedicated single-read 150-cycle Illumina NextSeq 550 flow cell. The study's own analysis went as follows. Because only junctional sequences without quality scores were contained in the immunoSEQ output, filtering matching that applied to full-length reads could not be performed. To assign V/J genes and CDR3, sequences were annotated using PyIR, a Python wrapper for IgBLAST v1.9, with IMGT germline references. Any read was removed if the V/J assignment was weak (E-value above 1e-6), the CDR3 was missing, or the read contained stop codons, out-of-frame junctions, or ambiguous translated residues. V3J clonotypes were defined as sequences sharing the same inferred V gene, J gene, and CDR3 amino acid sequence. Percentage overlap between repertoires was computed as shared unique clonotypes divided by the size of the smaller repertoire. Three approaches were used to assess repertoire richness: RTK rarefaction, the Chao1 estimator, and Recon v2.1 estimates of unobserved clonotypes. For all TCRbeta clonotypes obtained by the gDNA method from four donors, generation probabilities were computed with OLGA. Entries here come from immuneACCESS through TCRdb and include only in-frame sequences with V and J called. Some clones fail to appear in such tables; in the studies checked, an unresolved V gene covers under half of the shortfall, and the cause of the remainder is unknown. D and trimming come from the DNA, and the V and J calls and clone size come from that table. A total of roughly 1.4 million clones appear in this sample, just under 99% of them only once. Together, the top ten hold over 0.3% of the sample.

As regards this clone: Which antigen it targets is not known. One base away there is no much larger clone; base qualities are not given.

The study at large found these results: Pairwise subsampling indicated that sequencing depth was expected to affect the degree of clonotype sharing among donors. Naive subsets generally had larger estimated clonotype richness than memory subsets did. Sampling was restricted to blood, and TCR repertoires in tissue are likely to differ from TCR repertoires in blood. Even with the large sequencing depth, rarefaction of the sorted-subset datasets indicated that sequencing was incomplete. Sharing across several donors was observed for around 5% of naive CD4, over 3% of naive CD8, 2% to 2.5% of memory CD4, and around 0.42% of memory CD8 clonotypes. Compared with non-shared clonotypes, the clonotypes found in all four sorted-subset donors had higher generation probabilities. Because the study included a small number of donors, the genetic and exposure-history diversity represented was limited.

The donors were healthy, HIV-negative adults who had no recently reported acute infections or vaccinations. Every donor was a Caucasian adult living in Nashville, Tennessee, USA. Magnetic negative selection was used to enrich CD4+ T cells, after which naive cells were positively selected on CD45RA and the negative fraction became the memory subset. Blood was obtained by leukapheresis, after which PBMCs were separated by Ficoll-Histopaque density gradient centrifugation and cryopreserved in liquid nitrogen vapor phase. Analytical flow cytometry was used to check the purity and quantity of each magnetically sorted T cell population. Genomic DNA was isolated from every sorted fraction and measured by UV absorbance on a Nanodrop 2000c. The V and J ends are trimmed by 2 bases and 6 bases, leaving 13 bases between them. The CDR3 starts with the cysteine, ends with the phenylalanine, and has 14 residues. Only CDR3 DNA is held: 42 bases, read in frame from base 1. The germline V gene specifies LGHNA as CDR1 and YSLEER as CDR2.

Sequencing was carried out using naive CD4+ T cells sorted from blood. The cell subset or site label for this specimen denotes: CD45RA+ positively selected. Recombination linked TRBV4-3 to TRBJ1-1; the D gene is perhaps TRBD1, from 6 matching bases. The receptor's source is a man aged 30 to 45 in good health. The CDR3 sequence is CASSQLTGVAEAFF. The base sequence is TGCGCCAGCAGCCAATTGACAGGCGTCGCTGAAGCTTTCTTT.